These T cell receptor beta chains were read from a single sample in a study of blood T cell repertoires in COVID-19. Generated by immunoSEQ multiplex PCR, the TCRdb table keeps only in-frame clones and is missing some. This sample has some 170,000 clones, with more than 70% found just once. Sample: PBMCs or T cells enriched from blood (not recorded which). The source of these receptors is a man aged 35 to 55 who had recovered from COVID-19. Each CDR3 is given with its conserved first and last residue. The D gene is left open where the match is weak. Clone size is given for some rows only: seen once, a few or many times, or a class if the clone is expanded.

.	TRBV30	.	TRBJ1-2	TGTGCCTGGAGTGTGGGGACAAACTATGGCTACACCTTC	CAWSVGTNYGYTF
.	TRBV30	.	TRBJ1-2	TGTGCCTGGAGTCCCCCCGTGGAGGCTCACTATGGCTACACCTTC	CAWSPPVEAHYGYTF
.	TRBV7-2	.	TRBJ2-1	TGTGCCAGCAGCTTACGGAGCGGTTATTACAATGAGCAGTTCTTC	CASSLRSGYYNEQFF
.	TRBV30	.	TRBJ2-7	TGTGCCTGGAGTGTGAGCAGGTCTGGTTTTTCCTCCTACGAGCAGTACTTC	CAWSVSRSGFSSYEQYF
TRBD1	TRBV18	once	TRBJ1-4	TGTGCCAGCTCACCAGGTGCAGGGGGCGAAGGAAAACTGTTTTTT	CASSPGAGGEGKLFF
.	TRBV2	.	TRBJ2-5	TGTGCCAGCAGACTCGAAGAGACCCAGTACTTC	CASRLEETQYF
TRBD2	TRBV19	.	TRBJ2-1	TGTGCCAGTAGCGAGAAGAAAACGGGACTAGCGGGAGTCAATGAGCAGTTCTTC	CASSEKKTGLAGVNEQFF
TRBD1	TRBV2	.	TRBJ1-4	TGTGCCACCCGCGAGGGGGCAGATGAAAAACTGTTTTTT	CATREGADEKLFF
.	TRBV7-8	.	TRBJ1-1	TGTGCCAGCAGCTTAGTGGCCACTGAAGCTTTCTTT	CASSLVATEAFF
.	TRBV27	few	TRBJ2-7	TGTGCCAGCAGTTTATCCTTTTACAGGGATAGGTCCTACGAGCAGTACTTC	CASSLSFYRDRSYEQYF
TRBD1	TRBV6-4	.	TRBJ2-7	TGTGCCAGTGGACACGGGACAGCCCTGGGGGAGCAGTACTTC	CASGHGTALGEQYF
.	TRBV2	once	TRBJ1-3	TGTGCTTCATTGGGAGGCTCTGGAAACACCATATATTTT	CASLGGSGNTIYF
.	TRBV9	.	TRBJ2-2	TGTGCCAGCAGCGTAGGGGGCTGGAACACCGGGGAGCTGTTTTTT	CASSVGGWNTGELFF
TRBD2	TRBV6-6	.	TRBJ2-7	TGTGCCAGCAGCCTAGCGGGAGTCTCCTACGAGCAGTACTTC	CASSLAGVSYEQYF
TRBD1	TRBV5-5	.	TRBJ1-5	TGTGCCAGCAGCTCCCTTCTCCTACAGGGGGGTCAGCCCCAGCATTTT	CASSSLLLQGGQPQHF
TRBD2	TRBV19	.	TRBJ2-1	TGTGCCAGTAGTACGGTTGGGAGGGAGGGATACTACAATGAGCAGTTCTTC	CASSTVGREGYYNEQFF
TRBD1	TRBV11-2	.	TRBJ2-3	TGTGCCAGCAGCTCCTCAGGGGGCCCAGATACGCAGTATTTT	CASSSSGGPDTQYF
.	TRBV7-9	.	TRBJ2-3	TGTGCCAGCAGCTTCCATGGTACAGCCAGCACAGATACGCAGTATTTT	CASSFHGTASTDTQYF
.	TRBV5-5	.	TRBJ1-4	TGTGCCAGCAGCTTGGATCCAGGGAGGGATGAAAAACTGTTTTTT	CASSLDPGRDEKLFF
TRBD1	TRBV2	.	TRBJ2-5	TGTGCCAGCAGGGGTACAGGGGGAGAGACCCAGTACTTC	CASRGTGGETQYF
.	TRBV19	.	TRBJ1-3	TGTGCCAGTACGCCCGGGACATCGGAGCGAAACACCATATATTTT	CASTPGTSERNTIYF
TRBD1	TRBV6-6	.	TRBJ2-2	TGTGCCAGCAGTCCCCTATCCGGGACAGTGAACACCGGGGAGCTGTTTTTT	CASSPLSGTVNTGELFF
.	TRBV9	.	TRBJ1-3	TGTGCCAGCAGCGTAGGTTTAGTCTCTGGAAACACCATATATTTT	CASSVGLVSGNTIYF
.	TRBV19	.	TRBJ1-5	TGTGCCAGTAGTATTGGGGGTAGCGGTTATCAGCCCCAGCATTTT	CASSIGGSGYQPQHF
TRBD1	TRBV12-5	.	TRBJ1-1	TGTGCTAGTGGTTTGGCCCAGGGGGCGGCTGAAGCTTTCTTT	CASGLAQGAAEAFF
TRBD1	TRBV5-1	.	TRBJ2-7	TGCGCCAGCAGCTTAAGACAGGGGGCCTACGAGCAGTACTTC	CASSLRQGAYEQYF
.	TRBV6-5	.	TRBJ1-3	TGTGCCAGCAGTTACTCTTTCTACTCAGGAAACACCATATATTTT	CASSYSFYSGNTIYF
TRBD1	TRBV19	.	TRBJ2-2	TGTGCCAGTAGAATCACGGACAGGGCACGACCCAGCACCGGGGAGCTGTTTTTT	CASRITDRARPSTGELFF
.	TRBV25-1	.	TRBJ2-7	TGTGCCAGCAGTGAATCAGGGGTTTACAGGGAGGGCTACGAGCAGTACTTC	CASSESGVYREGYEQYF
.	TRBV9	.	TRBJ1-3	TGTGCCAGCAGCGTGCAACCAGGGTCCTCTGGAAACACCATATATTTT	CASSVQPGSSGNTIYF
TRBD2	TRBV7-2	.	TRBJ2-1	TGTGCCAGCAGTCCAGCGGGGGGGCGCAATGAGCAGTTCTTC	CASSPAGGRNEQFF
.	TRBV19	.	TRBJ1-2	TGTGCCGGGGGTCGCGGGGTTGGCTACACCTTC	CAGGRGVGYTF
.	TRBV5-1	.	TRBJ2-5	TGCGCCAGCAGCTTGGCCGGTGCCCAAGAGACCCAGTACTTC	CASSLAGAQETQYF
.	TRBV6-5	.	TRBJ1-2	TGTGCCAGCAGAGACGACGGAGCCTTGCCATATGGCTACACCTTC	CASRDDGALPYGYTF
.	TRBV18	.	TRBJ1-1	TGTGCCAGCTCACCCCCGGCCAGGGTAGGAACTGAAGCTTTCTTT	CASSPPARVGTEAFF
TRBD1	TRBV28	.	TRBJ2-3	TGTGCCAGCAGTTTTGACAGGGTGAGGGGCACAGATACGCAGTATTTT	CASSFDRVRGTDTQYF
.	TRBV5-1	.	TRBJ1-2	TGCGCCAGCAGCACAACGGACAGCCCCTACTATGGCTACACCTTC	CASSTTDSPYYGYTF
TRBD1	TRBV18	few	TRBJ1-2	TGTGCCAGCTCACCGGGGAACAGGGGAAGCGGGTATGGCTACACCTTC	CASSPGNRGSGYGYTF
TRBD2	TRBV28	.	TRBJ2-1	TGTGCCAGCAGTCCATCGCGGCTAGCGGGAGGGAATGAGCAGTTCTTC	CASSPSRLAGGNEQFF
.	TRBV5-1	.	TRBJ2-5	TGCGCCAGCAGCTTCGATTCAGGGTACTACCAAGAGACCCAGTACTTC	CASSFDSGYYQETQYF
.	TRBV30	.	TRBJ1-2	TGTGCCTGGAGTGACCTAACAGGGAATGGCTACACCTTC	CAWSDLTGNGYTF
.	TRBV10-2	.	TRBJ1-6	TGCGCCAGCAGGTTAGGGGATTCACCCCTCCACTTT	CASRLGDSPLHF
.	TRBV4-2	.	TRBJ2-5	TGTGCCAGCAGCCCGGGGTCTTTGGTAGGGGAGACCCAGTACTTC	CASSPGSLVGETQYF